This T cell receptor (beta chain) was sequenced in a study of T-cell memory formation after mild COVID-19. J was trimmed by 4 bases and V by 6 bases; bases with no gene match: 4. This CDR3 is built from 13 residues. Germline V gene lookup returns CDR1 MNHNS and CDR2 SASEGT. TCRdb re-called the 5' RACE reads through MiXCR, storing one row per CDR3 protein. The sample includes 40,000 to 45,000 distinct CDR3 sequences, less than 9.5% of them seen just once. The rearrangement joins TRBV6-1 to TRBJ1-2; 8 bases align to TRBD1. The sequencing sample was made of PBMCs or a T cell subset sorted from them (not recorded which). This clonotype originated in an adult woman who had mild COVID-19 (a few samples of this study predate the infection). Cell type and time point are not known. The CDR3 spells CASRETGGYGYTF. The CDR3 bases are TGTGCCAGCAGGGAAACAGGGGGCTATGGCTACACCTTC.